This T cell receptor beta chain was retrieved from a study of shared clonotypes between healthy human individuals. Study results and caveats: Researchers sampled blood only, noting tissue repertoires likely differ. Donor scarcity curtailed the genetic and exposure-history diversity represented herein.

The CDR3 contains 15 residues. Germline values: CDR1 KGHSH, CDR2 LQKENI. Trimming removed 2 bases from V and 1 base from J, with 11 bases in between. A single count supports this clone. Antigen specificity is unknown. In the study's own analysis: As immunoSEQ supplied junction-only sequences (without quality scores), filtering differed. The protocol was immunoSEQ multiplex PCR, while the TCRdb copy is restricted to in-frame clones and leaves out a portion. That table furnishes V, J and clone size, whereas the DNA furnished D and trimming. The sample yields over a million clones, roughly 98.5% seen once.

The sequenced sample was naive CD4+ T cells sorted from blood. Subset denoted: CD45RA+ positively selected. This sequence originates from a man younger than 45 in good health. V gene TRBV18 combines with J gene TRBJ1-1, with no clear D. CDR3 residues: CASSPKSSRNTEAFF. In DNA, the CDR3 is TGTGCCAGCTCACCAAAGAGTAGCCGGAACACTGAAGCTTTCTTT.